Described below is a single TCR beta chain sequence and its context. Its target is unknown. The data derive from a study of immune evolution from preneoplasia to lung adenocarcinoma. Study conclusions and caveats: Normal lung had the highest top T cell clone frequencies.

The ends lost 2 bases at V and 1 base at J; junction bases unmatched: 0. Per germline, CDR1 SEHNR and CDR2 FQNEAQ (reference sequence). The CDR3 spans 14 residues. Clones were read by immunoSEQ multiplex PCR, and TCRdb kept only the in-frame ones, dropping some. The profile shows roughly 6,300 clones, around 82% of them singletons. Macro-dissection enriched premalignant or tumor cells before nucleic acid extraction. The V call is TRBV7-9, the J call TRBJ1-1, with 8 bases that match TRBD1. This TCR was sampled from a donor at least 70 years old with lung adenocarcinoma. The sequenced sample consisted of FFPE lung adenocarcinoma in situ tissue. CDR3 loop: CASSLQGANTEAFF. CDR3 nucleotide sequence: TGTGCCAGCAGCTTACAGGGGGCGAACACTGAAGCTTTCTTT.